This TCR beta chain was captured in a study of cytomegalovirus exposure and HLA in healthy donors (dated by TCRdb to the late 2010s). With regard to the full study: An earlier analysis of a few hundred of the donors reported about 280 Gb of sequence data and 95 million to 140 million unique TCR beta sequences obtained from around 190 million T cells. In an earlier analysis of roughly 580 of the donors, high-throughput TCR beta sequencing was used to judge whether each TCR beta V gene segment behaved as functional or pseudogenic. Of the roughly 390 genotyped donors, 80% to 90% were placed in the genetic ancestry cluster associated with self-reported Caucasian donors. Donor age, sex, ethnicity and CMV serostatus were compiled together with the repertoire data. All discovery cohort repertoires had been generated using a single sequencing platform. Among under 450 genotyped donors of the cohort, an average of about 240,000 unique TCR beta nucleotide sequences were sequenced per donor, approximately 20% of them non-productive. HLA typing covered class I and class II loci at four-digit resolution. An early release covering about 600 HLA-typed donors comprised about 300 gigabases of sequencing data and around 80 million unique TCR sequences. The T cell repertoires of under 700 subjects were profiled by immunosequencing and related to cytomegalovirus serostatus. In the later analysis, no new phenotypic data were used to find candidate immune exposures; instead, reliance was placed on TCR beta sequences and their occurrence across donors. The study aimed to test whether cataloging public T cell receptors could reveal signatures of past pathogen exposure. In addition to the first cohort of approximately 670 subjects, a separate validation cohort of approximately 130 different subjects was used. A later analysis re-analyzed previously published TCR beta repertoires from approximately 670 donors and added high-resolution HLA genotyping to study TCR occurrence patterns. To predict cytomegalovirus infection status, the study combined high-throughput TCR immunosequencing, statistical association of individual TCRs with disease status, and machine learning. Genome-wide SNP genotypes for about three fifths of the roughly 700 donors were used in a later genetic analysis, which treated that subset as a discovery cohort. Roughly 5 DR-DQ haplotypes were handled as single units for association and clustering, since linkage in the cohort was strong. Typing coverage differed by locus: A, B, C, DRB1 and DQB1 were typed in roughly 620-640 donors, DQA1 in around 500, DPA1 in some 610, and DPB1 in 400 to 480.

The CDR3, from cysteine to phenylalanine, totals 18 residues. Only the CDR3 DNA stays, 54 bases, in frame from base 1. Library prep was done by the immunoSEQ multiplex PCR assay. A mixture of 60 forward primers for TCR Vbeta segments and 13 reverse primers for TCR Jbeta segments was used in the multiplex PCR. A multiplex PCR assay on genomic DNA amplified the CDR3 region of rearranged TCR beta genes. The Illumina HiSeq System was used to sequence the amplified TCR beta libraries as 87-base-pair reads. The source study handled its data this way. A later analysis tallied about 77 million unique TCR beta chains across the approximately 670 repertoires, and around 10 million of those chains were shared by two or more donors. To remove PCR and sequencing errors, raw reads were error-corrected and collapsed into unique sequences using a nearest-neighbor algorithm that merged closely related sequences. Alignment of CDR3 sequences to IMGT reference sequences was used to assign V, D and J gene segments. For a sequence to be retained, at least a six-nucleotide match to both a V gene segment and a J gene segment was required. A rearrangement was called productive if the CDR3 had no stop codons and remained in frame with V and J, and every other rearrangement was called non-productive. Following IMGT convention, CDR3 was defined as the stretch from the second conserved V-encoded cysteine up to the conserved J-encoded phenylalanine. Sequences without an unambiguous match to a single V gene segment were excluded from the earlier analysis of 450 to 650 of the donors. In an earlier analysis of 587 of the donors, V segments were called functional above 56.7% productive rearrangements and were called segregating when the between-donor standard deviation exceeded 5%. A statistical classification framework was developed to diagnose cytomegalovirus status using the catalog of TCR beta chain sequences. V and J gene assignment, in a later analysis, came from comparing TCR nucleotide sequences with IMGT/GENE-DB human TR gene sequences. Using the TCRdist pipeline, a later analysis assigned CDR3 sequences along with most-parsimonious VDJ recombination scenarios. A later analysis defined each TCR beta chain by its CDR3 amino acid sequence plus V-gene family, and excluded reads lacking a unique V-gene family. A later analysis removed 500 to 600 highly shared, low-generation-probability nucleotide sequences to deal with suspected cross-contamination and a sequencing artifact. For each public chain, a later analysis derived a clonal expansion index from normalized ranks of inferred template counts within each repertoire. A later analysis computed generation probabilities with a VDJ recombination model fitted to out-of-frame rearrangements, and checked the results against IGoR. In a later analysis, hypergeometric tests were used to score TCR-TCR, TCR-HLA and TCR-CMV co-occurrence, with a repertoire-size bias correction applied to TCR pairs. A later analysis estimated false discovery rates by permuting HLA or CMV assignments 20 times. In a later analysis, co-occurring TCRs were grouped using DBSCAN, with TCRdist sequence similarity added in when clustering inside HLA-allele-positive subsets. Repertoires with fewer than 30,000 or more than 120,000 public chains, plus five repertoires with anomalous nucleotide sharing, were excluded from co-occurrence clustering. The source is immuneACCESS, and TCRdb retained only in-frame sequences with V and J called. Part of the clones is not carried over; for the studies checked, unresolved V genes explain less than half of this, and the remainder is unexplained. V and J calls and clone size are those listed in that table; D and trimming were worked out from the DNA. Within this sample are approximately 120,000 clones, with approximately 80% of them counted one time only. Roughly 11% of the sample belongs to the ten largest clones.

Summary of the overall study and its limitations: Compared with the approximately 670-donor mean, donors in an Asian-associated ancestry cluster had fewer N-insertions in productive TCRs, according to a later genetic analysis. In a later genetic analysis, a missense DCLRE1C variant was associated with V-gene and J-gene trimming of TCR beta chains, and the association was replicated in an independent cohort. The study gave a list of 150 to 200 TCR beta chains associated with cytomegalovirus. Three of the identified cytomegalovirus-associated TCR beta chains were confirmed in vitro to be specific for cytomegalovirus antigens. In a later analysis, TCR association rates were found to vary across HLA loci, with the most associated TCRs seen for DRB1 alleles and the fewest for HLA-C alleles. The earlier analysis of almost 600 of the donors excluded some 16 rarely observed V segments, including chromosome 9 orphons, because counts were too low. Most TCR sequences were observed very rarely across donors, whereas some public TCRs were present in many individuals. Because some donors lacked HLA typing at each locus, the association tests relied only on the typed subset. A further reported finding was that TCR beta sequences accurately predicted the HLA-A and HLA-B alleles for most subjects in the first cohort. Specific HLA alleles were associated with 16,951 TCR beta sequences at a false discovery rate of 0.05 in a later analysis. The cohort was sequenced for TCR beta chains only, and without alpha or paired-chain data the features that could be detected were limited. Most CMV-associated TCR beta chains appeared to be HLA-restricted in a later analysis, and the HLA associations seemed to be driven largely by CMV exposure. The classifier was reported to diagnose cytomegalovirus status with high specificity and sensitivity in both the original cohort and the validation cohort. When HLA alleles, especially DR and DQ, strongly co-occurred, TCR associations were difficult to assign to individual alleles. Compared with equally common non-associated chains, HLA-associated TCR beta chains in a later analysis were more clonally expanded and had lower generation probabilities. A group of highly shared sequence variants was considered likely to be a technical artifact of the sequencing pipeline. Sequencing depth was assumed to be roughly uniform across donors in the presence/absence analyses, though that assumption may not hold. Correlated functional status among segregating V segments might be attributable to linkage disequilibrium, but an unknown experimental factor could not be ruled out. The authors suggested that the approach could potentially be extended to other disease states and immunological phenotypes. In a later analysis, several top co-occurrence clusters were reported to appear linked to parvovirus B19, influenza, CMV and Epstein-Barr virus. Because the 87-base-pair reads could not distinguish some IMGT-functional V segments, including TRBV6-2 and TRBV6-3, those segments were excluded. The only immune exposure information available for the cohort was CMV serostatus. Broadly in line with IMGT annotations, most TCR beta V segments showed up in productive rearrangements about 90% or about 30% of the time in an earlier analysis of 587 of the donors.

The cohort consisted of hundreds of healthy bone marrow donors. All cohort members were sampled while nominally healthy, although unrecorded immune exposures were likely present. The donor tested CMV seropositive, placing the donor among the 289 seropositive members of the cohort. Each donor provided a peripheral blood sample, and peripheral blood mononuclear cells were used for TCR beta sequencing. Genomic DNA extraction from the blood cell samples was performed with the Qiagen DNeasy Blood Extraction Kit. On this clone itself: Its antigen has not been determined. The input lacks base qualities; no much larger clone sits a single base away.

Recombination linked TRBV1 to TRBJ2-3; TRBD2 is taken as the D call from the table, unchecked against the DNA. TRBV1 is a known pseudogene. The source of this sequence is a man aged 40-55 years in good health and CMV-seropositive. The sample taken for sequencing was PBMCs. The nucleotide sequence reads TGCACCAGCAGCCAAGGGCGACTAGCGGGGGGGATGGGAGATACGCAGTATTTT. Its protein is CTSSQGRLAGGMGDTQYF.